The entry below describes one T cell receptor (beta chain). Its antigen is still unknown. Looked up from germline, CDR1 is GTSNPN and CDR2 is SVGIG (reference sequence). Trimming removed 1 base at V and 8 bases at J, with 11 bases between. The CDR3 is made up of 12 amino acids. Second-dose groups at about 4 or about 12 weeks were pooled. The data were obtained in a study of T cell responses to AZD1222 COVID-19 vaccine. Study-wide results and limits: After two AZD1222 doses, spike-specific TCR breadth and depth rose versus day 0.

TCRdb keeps only in-frame clones here, not all; method: immunoSEQ multiplex PCR. Among 110,000 to 150,000 clones listed, 88% were seen once. The sample consisted of peripheral blood, taken 28 days after the second AZD1222 dose. This chain links TRBV30 with TRBJ1-2, with a weak D call TRBD1 (5 bases). The receptor comes from an adult who received the AZD1222 COVID-19 vaccine. As DNA, the CDR3 is TGTGCCTGGAGTGGTCAGGGAGAAGGCTACACCTTC. This translates into CAWSGQGEGYTF.